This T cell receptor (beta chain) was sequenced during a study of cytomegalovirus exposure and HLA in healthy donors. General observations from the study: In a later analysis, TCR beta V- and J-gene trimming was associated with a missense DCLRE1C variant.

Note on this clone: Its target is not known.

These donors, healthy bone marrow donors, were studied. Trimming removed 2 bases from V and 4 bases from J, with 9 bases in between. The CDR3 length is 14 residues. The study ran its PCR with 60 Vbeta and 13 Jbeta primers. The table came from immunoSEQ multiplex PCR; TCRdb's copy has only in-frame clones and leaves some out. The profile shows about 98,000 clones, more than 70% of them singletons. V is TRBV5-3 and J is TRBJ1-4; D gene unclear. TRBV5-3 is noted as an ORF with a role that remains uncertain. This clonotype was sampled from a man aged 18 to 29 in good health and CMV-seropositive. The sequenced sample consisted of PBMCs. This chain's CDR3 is CARSFTDFNEKLFF. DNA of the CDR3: TGTGCCAGAAGCTTTACCGACTTTAATGAAAAACTGTTTTTT.